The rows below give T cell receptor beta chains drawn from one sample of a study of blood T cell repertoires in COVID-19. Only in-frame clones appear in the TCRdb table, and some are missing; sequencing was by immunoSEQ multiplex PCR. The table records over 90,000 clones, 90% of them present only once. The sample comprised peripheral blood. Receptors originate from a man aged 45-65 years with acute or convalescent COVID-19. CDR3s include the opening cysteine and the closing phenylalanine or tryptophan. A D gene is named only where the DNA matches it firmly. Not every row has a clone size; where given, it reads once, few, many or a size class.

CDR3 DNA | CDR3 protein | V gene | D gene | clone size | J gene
TGTGCCAGCAGTCTAACTCTCACGACTGAAGCTTTCTTT | CASSLTLTTEAFF | TRBV12-3/TRBV12-4 | NA | NA | TRBJ1-1
TGTGCCAGCAGCTTAGGTTTATCTAGCTGGTCCTACGAGCAGTACTTC | CASSLGLSSWSYEQYF | TRBV11-2 | NA | NA | TRBJ2-7
TGCGCCAGCAGCCAAGACATGGGGACTACCTACGAGCAGTACTTC | CASSQDMGTTYEQYF | TRBV4-1 | TRBD2 | NA | TRBJ2-7
TGTGCCATCAACGCAGCCGGGACAGGGACCTACGAGCAGTACTTC | CAINAAGTGTYEQYF | TRBV10-3 | TRBD1 | NA | TRBJ2-7
TGTGCCAGCAGCTTAGGGGTGGCTGCTTCTGGAAACACCATATATTTT | CASSLGVAASGNTIYF | TRBV5-5 | NA | NA | TRBJ1-3
TGTGCCAGCAGCTTTCGGGGAACGGATGGCTACACCTTC | CASSFRGTDGYTF | TRBV5-4 | NA | NA | TRBJ1-2
TGTGCCACCAGTGACTCGGGACAGAGTCCCCACGAGCAGTACTTC | CATSDSGQSPHEQYF | TRBV24-1 | TRBD1 | NA | TRBJ2-7
TGTGCCAGCTCACCCTCCTTTATCACAGATACGCAGTATTTT | CASSPSFITDTQYF | TRBV18 | NA | NA | TRBJ2-3
TGCGCCAGCAGCCATTCCGGGACAGCCACCGGGGAGCTGTTTTTT | CASSHSGTATGELFF | TRBV4-1 | TRBD1 | NA | TRBJ2-2
TGTGCGACCGGGGGGCTGGCCTATAATTCACCCCTCCACTTT | CATGGLAYNSPLHF | TRBV6-5 | NA | NA | TRBJ1-6
TGTGCCAGCACTACCCGGGGGGGCCTTAACACTGAAGCTTTCTTT | CASTTRGGLNTEAFF | TRBV11-2 | NA | NA | TRBJ1-1
TGTGCCAGCAGCGTAGGGCTAGCGGGAGGGCTACAAGTTCAGTTCTTC | CASSVGLAGGLQVQFF | TRBV9 | TRBD2 | NA | TRBJ2-1
TGTGCCAGCAGTTTAGGGACTTCCACAGATACGCAGTATTTT | CASSLGTSTDTQYF | TRBV6-2/TRBV6-3 | NA | NA | TRBJ2-3
TGTGCCAGCAGAAAAAAAGGGACAGGGGCCTACGAGCAGTACTTC | CASRKKGTGAYEQYF | TRBV6-5 | TRBD1 | NA | TRBJ2-7
TGTGCCAGCAGTGAATTAACAGATACGCAGTATTTT | CASSELTDTQYF | TRBV2 | NA | NA | TRBJ2-3
TGTGCCAGCAGCATCCACAGGGAGTCCTACAATGAGCAGTTCTTC | CASSIHRESYNEQFF | TRBV9 | NA | NA | TRBJ2-1
TGTGCCAGCAGCTTAGTCGCGGGCCTTCAGGAATCTGGCTACACCTTC | CASSLVAGLQESGYTF | TRBV7-8 | NA | once | TRBJ1-2
TGCGCCAGCAGCTTGGGGTCTAGCGGGAAAAGCTCCTACAATGAGCAGTTCTTC | CASSLGSSGKSSYNEQFF | TRBV5-1 | TRBD2 | NA | TRBJ2-1
TGTGCCAGTAATCTAAGAGGGTCGGGGACTGAAGCTTTCTTT | CASNLRGSGTEAFF | TRBV19 | NA | once | TRBJ1-1
TGTGCCAGCAGCGTAGGGGCGGGCTCAGGAGATACGCAGTATTTT | CASSVGAGSGDTQYF | TRBV9 | NA | NA | TRBJ2-3
TGTGCCAGCTCACCGACAGGGTTGGATTCACCCCTCCACTTT | CASSPTGLDSPLHF | TRBV18 | TRBD1 | NA | TRBJ1-6
TGCGCCAGCCTAGGACAGGGCGGGGAGCAGTTCTTC | CASLGQGGEQFF | TRBV5-1 | TRBD1 | NA | TRBJ2-1